The 27 T cell receptor beta chains reported below all come from one sample, sequenced in a study of shared clonotypes between healthy human individuals. Naive CD8 cells lacked CD45RO, underwent positive selection for CCR7 and left out terminally differentiated effector memory CD45RA+ cells. Sequenced by immunoSEQ multiplex PCR; TCRdb stores in-frame clones only, minus some. The sample includes around 2,000,000 clones, 85% to 95% of them seen just once. The sample comprised naive CD8+ T cells from PBMCs. These receptors originate from a man aged 18 to 29 in good health. Some clones in this sample may be carry-over from other donors' samples.

A word on this clone: At the DNA level, this CDR3 is encoded by other sequences in the same sample as well. The genes are TRBV9 and TRBJ2-1; D remains ambiguous. From germline, CDR1 is SGDLS and CDR2 YYNGEE. The CDR3 has 14 amino acids. Trimming stripped 0 bases from V and 3 bases from J, with 7 bases between. The CDR3: CASSVGGNYNEQFF. The CDR3 coding sequence is TGTGCCAGCAGCGTAGGGGGTAACTACAATGAGCAGTTCTTC.

The genes are TRBV9 and TRBJ2-7, with D hard to call. The CDR3 is 16 amino acids. The germline V gene has CDR1 SGDLS and CDR2 YYNGEE. V lost 0 bases to trimming and J lost 0 bases, with 13 bases between them. CDR3 residues: CASSVAGTQSSYEQYF. The CDR3 nucleotides are TGTGCCAGCAGCGTAGCCGGTACCCAGAGCTCCTACGAGCAGTACTTC.

The chain employs TRBV7-8 and TRBJ2-7; the match to TRBD1 covers 8 bases. The J segment lost 6 bases and the V segment lost 5 bases, leaving 9 bases of the junction unmatched. The germline gives CDR1 SGHVS, CDR2 FQNEAQ. The CDR3 has 14 amino acids. The CDR3 sequence is CASSRPGQVREQYF. The CDR3 nucleotides are TGTGCCAGCAGCCGCCCGGGACAGGTCCGCGAGCAGTACTTC.

This rearrangement joins TRBV7-6 to TRBJ2-5; 12 positions match TRBD2. The CDR3 is made up of 17 amino acids. Germline V CDR1 and CDR2: SGHVS, FNYEAQ. After removal of 1 base from V and 3 bases from J, the junction contained 6 bases not matched to a gene. The CDR3 nucleotides read TGTGCCAGCAGCTTAGGGGCTAGCGGGAGGGCCGAAGAGACCCAGTACTTC. This codes for CASSLGASGRAEETQYF.

In this sample, this clone turned up a few times. This rearrangement joins TRBV7-2 to TRBJ1-1; D is undetermined. CDR3 size: 15 residues. Trimming stripped 5 bases from V and 0 bases from J, with 13 bases between. Germline V gene data show CDR1 as SGHTA and CDR2 as FQGNSA. The CDR3: CASSRRRTMNTEAFF. Written as DNA, the CDR3 is TGTGCCAGCAGCCGCCGTAGGACCATGAACACTGAAGCTTTCTTT.

Worth noting for this clone: Other DNA sequences in this sample translate to the same CDR3. This chain connects TRBV5-6 to TRBJ2-3; 12 positions match TRBD1. V lost 3 bases to trimming and J lost 1 base; unmatched junction nucleotides: 3. The CDR3 totals 16 residues. The germline V gene encodes CDR1 SGHDT and CDR2 YYEEEE. The CDR3 loop reads CASSSRDRGRTDTQYF. The CDR3 DNA sequence: TGTGCCAGCAGCTCGCGGGACAGGGGGCGCACAGATACGCAGTATTTT.

This rearrangement joins TRBV7-9 to TRBJ2-5, with 11 bases that match TRBD2. This CDR3 has 18 residues. Germline V gene lookup returns CDR1 SEHNR and CDR2 FQNEAQ (reference sequence). V lost 10 bases, J lost 0 bases, and 16 bases stayed unmatched. Here the CDR3 reads CATQTISGRDWYQETQYF. The DNA of the CDR3 is TGTGCCACCCAGACTATTAGCGGGAGGGACTGGTACCAAGAGACCCAGTACTTC.

The rearrangement links TRBV6-6 to TRBJ1-1; D not resolved. Trimming removed 5 bases from V and 6 bases from J, with 10 bases in between. From germline, CDR1 is MNHNY and CDR2 SVGAGI (reference sequence). The CDR3 spans 12 residues. This chain's CDR3 is CASSILSAEAFF. CDR3 nucleotides: TGTGCCAGCAGTATTTTGTCAGCTGAAGCTTTCTTT.

The chain links TRBV7-9 to TRBJ1-3; possible D gene TRBD1, 5 bases. This CDR3 has 16 amino acids. The V end was cut by 4 bases, the J end by 0 bases, with 13 bases between. In germline, CDR1 is SEHNR, CDR2 FQNEAQ (reference sequence). CDR3 region: CASSSGTVSSGNTIYF. The CDR3 DNA sequence: TGTGCCAGCAGCTCGGGGACCGTTAGCTCTGGAAACACCATATATTTT.

The chain is built from TRBV5-8 and TRBJ2-7, with D possibly being TRBD2 (6 bases). CDR1 is SGHTS, CDR2 YDEGEE, per germline. The CDR3 loop spans 14 amino acids. Trimming shortened V by 2 bases and J by 4 bases, and 13 bases separated the two germline ends. The CDR3 spells CASSFGGGGYEQYF. The CDR3 DNA is TGTGCCAGCAGCTTCGGCGGAGGAGGGTACGAGCAGTACTTC. Looking up the rest from reference TRBV5-8 and TRBJ2-7 gives the full variable domain: EAGVTQSPTHLIKTRGQQATLRCSPISGHTSVYWYQQALGLGLQFLLWYDEGEERNRGNFPPRFSGRQFPNYSSELNVNALELEDSALYLCASSFGGGGYEQYFGPGTRLTVT.

This chain uses TRBV2 with TRBJ2-7; D is undetermined. The germline V and J ends were trimmed by 1 base and 2 bases, with 9 bases remaining between them. The germline V gene has CDR1 SNHLY and CDR2 FYNNEI. The CDR3 is 14 residues long. The CDR3 DNA reads as TGTGCCAGCAGTGAAGTTAACAACCCCTACGAGCAGTACTTC. Residues: CASSEVNNPYEQYF.

For this clone: This same CDR3 is encoded by further DNA sequences in the sample. The chain has TRBV27 and TRBJ1-2, with a weak D call TRBD1 (6 bases). Germline CDR1 MNHEY, CDR2 SMNVEV (reference sequence). Trimming cost V 0 bases and J 6 bases, with 8 bases left between them. This CDR3 has 13 amino acids. The chain's CDR3 is CASSLSGGDGYTF. Written as DNA, the CDR3 is TGTGCCAGCAGTTTATCAGGGGGGGATGGCTACACCTTC.

The gene calls are TRBV28 and TRBJ2-1; perhaps TRBD1 as D (6 bases). V dropped 6 bases and J dropped 4 bases, with 16 bases sitting between them. This CDR3 contains 15 residues. Germline loops: CDR1 MDHEN, CDR2 SYDVKM. CDR3 in amino acids: CASRPTGPGYNEQFF. The CDR3 DNA reads TGTGCCAGCAGGCCCACAGGGCCAGGGTACAATGAGCAGTTCTTC.

V is TRBV7-3 and J is TRBJ2-3; D may be TRBD1 or TRBD2 (5 bases each). CDR3 length: 14 residues. Germline V CDR1 and CDR2: SGHTA, FQGTGA. With 4 bases removed from V and 2 bases from J, the gap between germline ends came to 10 bases. DNA for the CDR3: TGTGCCAGCAGCTCGGGACCCACCACAGATACGCAGTATTTT. This translates into CASSSGPTTDTQYF.

The chain joins TRBV27 to TRBJ2-6; D gene unclear. CDR3 size: 13 residues. From germline, CDR1 is MNHEY and CDR2 SMNVEV (reference sequence). With 5 bases removed from V and 0 bases from J, the gap between germline ends came to 2 bases. CDR3: CASSASGANVLTF. DNA for the CDR3: TGTGCCAGCAGTGCCTCTGGGGCCAACGTCCTGACTTTC.

This clone was seen a few times. This chain connects TRBV10-3 to TRBJ1-1; the match to TRBD1 covers 8 bases. With 6 bases clipped from V and 1 base from J, the junction kept 4 bases outside the gene matches. The CDR3 is 14 residues long. Germline values: CDR1 ENHRY, CDR2 SYGVKD. CDR3 coding DNA: TGTGCCATCAGACGGACAGGGCAGAACACTGAAGCTTTCTTT. Translated, it gives CAIRRTGQNTEAFF.

The chain has TRBV20-1 and TRBJ1-4; perhaps TRBD1 as D (5 bases). The germline V gene has CDR1 DFQATT and CDR2 SNEGSKA (reference sequence). This CDR3 is 11 amino acids long. Trimming cost V 3 bases and J 16 bases, with 15 bases left between them. As DNA, the CDR3 is TGCAGTGCTAGGTTCGGGGCGAGTCGGTTTTTT. Protein sequence: CSARFGASRFF.

About this clone: The sample carries other DNA sequences with the same CDR3. V usage is TRBV19 and J usage is TRBJ2-7; no firm D call. Germline V lookup: CDR1 LNHDA, CDR2 SQIVND (reference sequence). Trimming removed 5 bases at V and 2 bases at J, with 10 bases between. The CDR3 sequence is 13 residues long. CDR3 coding DNA: TGTGCCAGTAGTCGCCAAGGAGCCTACGAGCAGTACTTC. It yields the protein CASSRQGAYEQYF.

The rearrangement joins TRBV9 to TRBJ1-2; D ambiguous. The CDR3 is 13 residues long. Trimming removed 1 base from V and 0 bases from J, with 4 bases in between. Germline CDR1 SGDLS, CDR2 YYNGEE. DNA for the CDR3: TGTGCCAGCAGCGTACGGGCTAACTATGGCTACACCTTC. This sequence encodes CASSVRANYGYTF.

This rearrangement joins TRBV7-2 to TRBJ2-5; a possible D gene is TRBD2 (5 bases). Germline V gives CDR1 SGHTA, CDR2 FQGNSA. Trimming stripped 5 bases from V and 5 bases from J, with 12 bases between. The CDR3 length is 13 residues. CDR3 nucleotides: TGTGCCAGCAGCGGGAGAGACTGGGAGACCCAGTACTTC. It is translated as CASSGRDWETQYF.

V usage is TRBV15 and J usage is TRBJ2-4; D is unclear. Germline lookup yields CDR1 LNHNV and CDR2 YYDKDF (reference sequence). Trimming shortened V by 5 bases and J by 0 bases, and 5 bases separated the two germline ends. This CDR3 region has 13 residues. CDR3 DNA sequence: TGTGCCACCAGCGGAGTAGCCAAAAACATTCAGTACTTC. As protein: CATSGVAKNIQYF.

In nucleotides, the CDR3 is TGTGCCAGCTCTTTGGACAGGGGGCAATACGAGCAGTACTTC. Translating it yields CASSLDRGQYEQYF. This sequence joins TRBV18 and TRBJ2-7, with 11 bases fitting TRBD1. This CDR3 is built from 14 residues. CDR1 KGHSH and CDR2 LQKENI come from the germline V gene. The V and J ends lost 6 bases and 4 bases, in that order; junction bases with no gene match: 5.

This clone was seen a single time. V is TRBV30 and J is TRBJ2-1; D not resolved. Trimming shortened V by 3 bases and J by 7 bases, and 10 bases separated the two germline ends. This CDR3 comprises 12 residues. Germline assignment: CDR1 GTSNPN and CDR2 SVGIG (reference sequence). The CDR3 loop is CAWSGAANEQFF. CDR3 DNA sequence: TGTGCCTGGAGCGGTGCTGCGAATGAGCAGTTCTTC. The full variable domain, completed using reference TRBV30 and TRBJ2-1, is SQTIHQWPATLVQPVGSPLSLECTVEGTSNPNLYWYRQAAGRGLQLLFYSVGIGQISSEVPQNLSASRPQDRQFILSSKKLLLSDSGFYLCAWSGAANEQFFGPGTRLTVL.

The chain combines TRBV2 with TRBJ1-1; no clear D. This CDR3 region has 13 residues. V lost 6 bases and J 4 bases, leaving 12 bases between the germline ends. CDR1 is SNHLY, CDR2 FYNNEI, per germline. CDR3 residues: CASSHARGTEAFF. The CDR3 coding sequence is TGTGCCAGCAGCCACGCCCGGGGCACTGAAGCTTTCTTT.

The rearrangement links TRBV28 to TRBJ2-7; D perhaps matches TRBD2 (6 bases). The CDR3 spans 14 residues. Germline CDR1 and CDR2: MDHEN and SYDVKM. The V end lost 5 bases, the J end lost 2 bases, and 13 bases lay between the germline ends. The CDR3 protein is CASSPSGDTYEQYF. The DNA of the CDR3 is TGTGCCAGCAGTCCTTCGGGGGATACCTACGAGCAGTACTTC.

The chain employs TRBV7-3 and TRBJ2-1; TRBD2 agrees at 7 bases. The CDR3 is 15 residues long. Germline V gene lookup returns CDR1 SGHTA and CDR2 FQGTGA. V gave up 5 bases and J gave up 7 bases; unmatched junction bases: 11. The CDR3 DNA follows: TGTGCCAGCAGCCCATTGGCGGGAGCCAAAAATGAGCAGTTCTTC. This gives the protein CASSPLAGAKNEQFF.

This clone was recorded once. The rearrangement joins TRBV5-1 to TRBJ2-1, with TRBD1 as a possible D gene (7 bases). Per the germline V gene, CDR1 is SGHRS and CDR2 is YFSETQ. Between the trimmed V and J ends, which lost 9 bases and 3 bases, there was a span of 16 bases. This CDR3 spans 14 amino acids. CDR3 sequence: CATRGGTVYNEQFF. Here the CDR3 DNA reads TGCGCCACCAGAGGAGGGACAGTCTACAATGAGCAGTTCTTC.